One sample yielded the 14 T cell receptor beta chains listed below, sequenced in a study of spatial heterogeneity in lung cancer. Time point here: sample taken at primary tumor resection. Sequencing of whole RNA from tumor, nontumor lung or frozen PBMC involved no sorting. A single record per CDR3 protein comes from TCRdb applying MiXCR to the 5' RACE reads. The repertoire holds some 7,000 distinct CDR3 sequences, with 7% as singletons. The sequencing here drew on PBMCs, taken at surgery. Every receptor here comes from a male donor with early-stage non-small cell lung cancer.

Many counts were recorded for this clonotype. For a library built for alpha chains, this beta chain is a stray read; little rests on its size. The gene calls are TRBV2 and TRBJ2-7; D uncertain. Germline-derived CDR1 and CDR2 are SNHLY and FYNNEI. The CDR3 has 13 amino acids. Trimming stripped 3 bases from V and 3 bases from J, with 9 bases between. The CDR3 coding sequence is TGTGCCAGCAGTGATGACATGGACTACGAGCAGTACTTC. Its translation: CASSDDMDYEQYF.

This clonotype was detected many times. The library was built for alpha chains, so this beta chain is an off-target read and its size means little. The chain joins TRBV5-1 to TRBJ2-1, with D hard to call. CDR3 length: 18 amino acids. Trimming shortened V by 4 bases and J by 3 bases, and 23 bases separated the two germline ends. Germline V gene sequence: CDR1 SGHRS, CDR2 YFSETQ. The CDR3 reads CASSLTSDGYPNYNEQFF. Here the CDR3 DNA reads TGCGCCAGCAGCCTTACCTCCGACGGCTATCCCAACTACAATGAGCAGTTCTTC. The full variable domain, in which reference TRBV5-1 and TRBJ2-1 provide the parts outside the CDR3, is KAGVTQTPRYLIKTRGQQVTLSCSPISGHRSVSWYQQTPGQGLQFLFEYFSETQRNKGNFPGRFSGRQFSNSRSEMNVSTLELGDSALYLCASSLTSDGYPNYNEQFFGPGTRLTVL.

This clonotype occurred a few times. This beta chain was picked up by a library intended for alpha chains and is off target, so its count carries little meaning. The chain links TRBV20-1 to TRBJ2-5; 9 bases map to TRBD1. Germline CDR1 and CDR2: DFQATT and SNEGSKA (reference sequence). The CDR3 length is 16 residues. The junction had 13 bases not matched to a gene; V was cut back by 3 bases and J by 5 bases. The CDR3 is CSASPSTGGGSETQYF. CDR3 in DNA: TGCAGTGCTAGCCCGTCTACAGGGGGCGGTTCGGAGACCCAGTACTTC.

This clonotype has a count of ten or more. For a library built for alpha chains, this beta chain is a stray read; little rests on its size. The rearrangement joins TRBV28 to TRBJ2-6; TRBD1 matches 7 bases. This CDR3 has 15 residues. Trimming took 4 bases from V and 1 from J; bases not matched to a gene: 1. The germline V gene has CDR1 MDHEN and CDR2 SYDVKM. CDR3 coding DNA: TGTGCCAGCAGTTCGACAGGGTCTGGGGCCAACGTCCTGACTTTC. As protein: CASSSTGSGANVLTF.

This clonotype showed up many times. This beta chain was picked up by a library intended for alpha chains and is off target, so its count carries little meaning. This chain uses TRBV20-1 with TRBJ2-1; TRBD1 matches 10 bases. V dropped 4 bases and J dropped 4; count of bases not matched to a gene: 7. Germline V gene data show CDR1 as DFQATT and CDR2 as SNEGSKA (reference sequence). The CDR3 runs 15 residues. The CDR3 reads CSAITGTGVYNEQFF. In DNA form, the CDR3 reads TGCAGTGCTATAACCGGGACAGGGGTTTACAATGAGCAGTTCTTC.

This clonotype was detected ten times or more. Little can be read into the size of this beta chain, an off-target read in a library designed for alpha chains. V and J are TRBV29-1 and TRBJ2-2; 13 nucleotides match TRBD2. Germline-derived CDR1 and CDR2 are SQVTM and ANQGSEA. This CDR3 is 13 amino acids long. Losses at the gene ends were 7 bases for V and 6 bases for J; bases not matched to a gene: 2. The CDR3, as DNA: TGCAGCGGGACTAGCGGGAGCCCCGGGGAGCTGTTTTTT. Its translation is CSGTSGSPGELFF.

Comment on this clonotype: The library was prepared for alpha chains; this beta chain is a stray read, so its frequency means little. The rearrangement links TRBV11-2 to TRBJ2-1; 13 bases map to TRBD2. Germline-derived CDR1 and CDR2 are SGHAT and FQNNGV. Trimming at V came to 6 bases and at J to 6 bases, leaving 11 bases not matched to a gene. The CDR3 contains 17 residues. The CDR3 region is CASSSTGGLAGFNEQFF. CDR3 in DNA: TGTGCCAGCAGTTCAACCGGGGGACTAGCGGGATTCAATGAGCAGTTCTTC.

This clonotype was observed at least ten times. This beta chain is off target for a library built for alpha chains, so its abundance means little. For the CDR3, the DNA is TGCGCCAGCAGCATGCAACGGACGGCTCCTGAAGCTTTCTTT. Translation: CASSMQRTAPEAFF. The chain has TRBV5-1 and TRBJ1-1; no clear D. The CDR3 has 14 amino acids. The V end lost 4 bases, the J end lost 6 bases, and 16 bases lay between the germline ends. Looked up from germline, CDR1 is SGHRS and CDR2 is YFSETQ. Drawing the rest from reference TRBV5-1 and TRBJ1-1, the complete variable domain is KAGVTQTPRYLIKTRGQQVTLSCSPISGHRSVSWYQQTPGQGLQFLFEYFSETQRNKGNFPGRFSGRQFSNSRSEMNVSTLELGDSALYLCASSMQRTAPEAFFGQGTRLTVV.

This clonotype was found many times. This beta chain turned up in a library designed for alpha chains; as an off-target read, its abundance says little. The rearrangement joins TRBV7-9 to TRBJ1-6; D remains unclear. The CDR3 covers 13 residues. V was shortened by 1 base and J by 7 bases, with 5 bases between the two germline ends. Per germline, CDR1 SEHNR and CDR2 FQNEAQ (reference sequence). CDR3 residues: CASSLDSNSPLHF. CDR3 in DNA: TGTGCCAGCAGCTTAGACTCCAATTCACCCCTCCACTTT.

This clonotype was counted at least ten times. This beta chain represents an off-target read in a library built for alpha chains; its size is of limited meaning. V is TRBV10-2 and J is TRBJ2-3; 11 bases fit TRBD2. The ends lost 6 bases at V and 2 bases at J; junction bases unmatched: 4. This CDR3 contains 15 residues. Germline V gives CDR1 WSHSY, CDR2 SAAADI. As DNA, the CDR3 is TGCGCCAGCAGAACTAGCGGGGGTTTCACAGATACGCAGTATTTT. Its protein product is CASRTSGGFTDTQYF.

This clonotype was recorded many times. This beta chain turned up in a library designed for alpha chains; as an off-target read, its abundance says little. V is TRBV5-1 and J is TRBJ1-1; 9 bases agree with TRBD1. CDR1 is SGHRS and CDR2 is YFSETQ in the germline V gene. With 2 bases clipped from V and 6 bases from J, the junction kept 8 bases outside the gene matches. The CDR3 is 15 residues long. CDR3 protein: CASSFSRDRDAEAFF. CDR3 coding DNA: TGCGCCAGCAGCTTCTCCCGGGACAGGGACGCTGAAGCTTTCTTT.

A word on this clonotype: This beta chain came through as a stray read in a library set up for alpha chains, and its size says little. The CDR3 DNA sequence: TGTGCCAGCAGCTCGACAGGGTTGAACACTGAAGCTTTCTTT. Translating gives CASSSTGLNTEAFF. This chain connects TRBV7-6 to TRBJ1-1; 7 nucleotides align to TRBD1. The CDR3 totals 14 residues. V lost 4 bases, J lost 0 bases, and 2 bases stayed unmatched. Per germline, CDR1 SGHVS and CDR2 FNYEAQ.

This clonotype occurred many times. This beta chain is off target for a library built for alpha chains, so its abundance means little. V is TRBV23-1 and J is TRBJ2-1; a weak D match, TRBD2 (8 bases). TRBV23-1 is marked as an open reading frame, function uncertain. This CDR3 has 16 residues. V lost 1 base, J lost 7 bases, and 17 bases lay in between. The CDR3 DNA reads TGCGCCAGCAGTCAATTACGGACTAGCAGGGGGAATGAGCAGTTCTTC. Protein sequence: CASSQLRTSRGNEQFF.

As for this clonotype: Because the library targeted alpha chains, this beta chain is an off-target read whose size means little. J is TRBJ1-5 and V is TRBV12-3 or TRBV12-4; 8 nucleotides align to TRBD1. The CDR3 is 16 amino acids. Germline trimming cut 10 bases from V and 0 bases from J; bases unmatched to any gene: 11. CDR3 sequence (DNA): TGTGCCATCACCCCACCGACAGGGGTTAGCAATCAGCCCCAGCATTTT. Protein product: CAITPPTGVSNQPQHF.